This T cell receptor (beta chain) came from a study of blood T cell repertoires in COVID-19. Produced via immunoSEQ multiplex PCR; TCRdb's table is partial and in-frame only. The data show roughly 120,000 clones, roughly 91% seen once. This CDR3 comprises 16 residues. Germline V gene data show CDR1 as SEHNR and CDR2 as FQNEAQ (reference sequence). V was cut by 4 bases and J by 0 bases, with 13 bases left in between. The chain couples TRBV7-9 to TRBJ2-1; D is ambiguous. The sequenced sample consisted of peripheral blood. The source is a woman in her 50s with acute or convalescent COVID-19. CDR3 in amino acids: CASSSSLPSSYNEQFF. The CDR3 DNA follows: TGTGCCAGCAGCTCGTCCCTACCGAGCTCCTACAATGAGCAGTTCTTC.